This passage covers 20 T cell receptor beta chains from one sample sequenced in a study of blood T cell repertoires in COVID-19. Profiling relied on immunoSEQ multiplex PCR, and the TCRdb table lists in-frame clones only, not all of them. The sample includes roughly 200,000 clones, 70% to 85% of them seen just once. The sequencing input was peripheral blood. These TCRs come from a man over 45 who had recovered from COVID-19.

V gene TRBV6-5 combines with J gene TRBJ1-6; weak D call: TRBD1 (6 bases). The germline CDR1 and CDR2 sequences are MNHEY and SVGAGI. This CDR3 comprises 16 residues. Trimming removed 0 bases at V and 5 bases at J, with 11 bases between. The CDR3 bases are TGTGCCAGCAGTTACTCGGGCAGGGGACATAATTCACCCCTCCACTTT. This translates into CASSYSGRGHNSPLHF.

The chain is built from TRBV7-6 and TRBJ2-1, with D perhaps matching TRBD1 (7 bases). The CDR3 is 15 amino acids. Trimming left V 5 bases short and J 1 base short, with 12 bases between. Per the germline V gene, CDR1 is SGHVS and CDR2 is FNYEAQ. The CDR3 here is CASSASGGSYNEQFF. As DNA, the CDR3 is TGTGCCAGCAGCGCTTCAGGGGGGTCCTACAATGAGCAGTTCTTC.

The gene calls are TRBV7-3 and TRBJ1-5; tentative D call: TRBD1 (5 bases). Germline V lookup: CDR1 SGHTA, CDR2 FQGTGA. CDR3 length equals 14 residues. The V gene lost 5 bases and the J gene lost 6 bases, with 14 bases spanning the gap. CDR3 loop: CASSDGRGLQPQHF. CDR3 in DNA: TGTGCCAGCAGCGACGGGCGGGGACTTCAGCCCCAGCATTTT.

V usage is TRBV11-1 and J usage is TRBJ1-1; weak D call: TRBD1 (5 bases). The V end was cut by 11 bases, the J end by 5 bases, with 18 bases between. This CDR3 is built from 13 residues. Germline lookup yields CDR1 SGHAT and CDR2 FQDESV (reference sequence). DNA for the CDR3: TGTGCCGGCGCACGGGGGGTCGAGACTGAAGCTTTCTTT. It codes for CAGARGVETEAFF.

CDR3 in DNA: TGTGCCAGCAGCCAAGGGGGACAGGTATATGGCTACACCTTC. It codes for CASSQGGQVYGYTF. The chain has TRBV3-1 (or the pseudogene TRBV3-2) and TRBJ1-2; 8 nucleotides match TRBD1. J lost 5 bases, V lost 1 base, and 3 bases had no gene match. Germline V CDR1 and CDR2: LGHDT, YNNKEL (reference sequence). The CDR3 covers 14 residues.

The chain links TRBV4-1 to TRBJ2-1, with a tentative D call TRBD1 (5 bases). The CDR3 length is 18 residues. Germline assignment: CDR1 MGHRA and CDR2 YSYEKL. V was pared by 6 bases and J by 6 bases, with 27 bases between. DNA of the CDR3: TGCGCCAGCAGGCCAAGTCTGTTTTCTCGGACACAGAGCAATGAGCAGTTCTTC. This codes for CASRPSLFSRTQSNEQFF.

This clone occurred once. The CDR3 spells CASSSRSGQGAGDEQFF. DNA of the CDR3: TGTGCCAGCTCATCCAGATCGGGACAGGGGGCGGGGGATGAGCAGTTCTTC. The V gene is TRBV18, the J gene TRBJ2-1, with TRBD1 matching 12 bases. The CDR3 totals 17 residues. In germline, CDR1 is KGHSH, CDR2 LQKENI. Trimming took 5 bases from V and 8 from J; bases not matched to a gene: 13.

The V call is TRBV6-2 or TRBV6-3, the J call TRBJ1-1, with 9 bases identical to TRBD1. The CDR3 is made up of 15 amino acids. The trim removed 1 base at V and 4 bases at J, leaving 4 bases unmatched. Germline loops: CDR1 MNHEY, CDR2 SVGEGT. The CDR3: CASSYFPQGATEAFF. The CDR3 DNA sequence: TGTGCCAGCAGTTACTTCCCACAGGGGGCCACTGAAGCTTTCTTT.

The chain links TRBV3-1 (or the pseudogene TRBV3-2) to TRBJ2-3, with a tentative D call TRBD2 (6 bases). Trimming took off 4 bases at V and 7 bases at J, with 15 bases between the two ends. CDR3 size: 14 residues. The germline CDR1 and CDR2 sequences are LGHDT and YNNKEL (reference sequence). In nucleotides, the CDR3 is TGTGCCAGCAGCCCGCGGGACGGGCGATATACGCAGTATTTT. It is translated as CASSPRDGRYTQYF.

Concerning this clone: Other nucleotide sequences in the sample specify the same CDR3. The V gene is TRBV10-1, the J gene TRBJ2-7; 8 bases are a match to TRBD2. The CDR3 has 14 amino acids. Trimming removed 6 bases from V and 4 bases from J; junction bases left unmatched: 8. Germline V gives CDR1 WNHNN, CDR2 SYGVQD (reference sequence). CDR3 loop: CASSPGLVGYEQYF. CDR3 DNA: TGCGCCAGCAGCCCGGGACTAGTAGGGTACGAGCAGTACTTC.

This clone was picked up many times. The chain uses TRBV2 and TRBJ1-1; TRBD1 aligns across 8 bases. V gave up 8 bases and J gave up 1 base; unmatched junction bases: 9. The CDR3 extends over 15 amino acids. From germline, CDR1 is SNHLY and CDR2 FYNNEI. The CDR3 DNA is TGTGCCAGCGAGGACAGGGTTTATCGGAACACTGAAGCTTTCTTT. Protein sequence: CASEDRVYRNTEAFF.

V is TRBV24-1 and J is TRBJ2-1, with 7 bases aligning to TRBD2. Germline CDR1 is KGHDR and CDR2 is SFDVKD. The ends lost 8 bases at V and 0 bases at J; junction bases unmatched: 6. This CDR3 contains 15 residues. CDR3 region: CATILAASSYNEQFF. For the CDR3, the DNA is TGTGCCACCATCCTAGCGGCTAGCTCCTACAATGAGCAGTTCTTC.

V is TRBV7-2 and J is TRBJ2-3; 9 bases are shared with TRBD1. Germline CDR1 and CDR2: SGHTA and FQGNSA. This CDR3 comprises 16 residues. Unmatched junction bases numbered 6, after V lost 2 bases and J lost 3 bases. CDR3 bases: TGTGCCAGCAGCTTATTGGGGACAGGGAGTACAGATACGCAGTATTTT. It codes for CASSLLGTGSTDTQYF. The full variable domain, in which reference TRBV7-2 and TRBJ2-3 provide the parts outside the CDR3, is GAGVSQSPSNKVTEKGKDVELRCDPISGHTALYWYRQSLGQGLEFLIYFQGNSAPDKSGLPSDRFSAERTGGSVSTLTIQRTQQEDSAVYLCASSLLGTGSTDTQYFGPGTRLTVL.

CDR3 sequence (DNA): TGTGCCAGCGCCCGGGGGACCTACGAGCAGTACTTC. Translating gives CASARGTYEQYF. The V call is TRBV6-6, the J call TRBJ2-7; possibly TRBD2 for D (6 bases). The CDR3 runs 12 residues. Per germline, CDR1 MNHNY and CDR2 SVGAGI (reference sequence). Trimming shortened V by 8 bases and J by 2 bases, and 10 bases separated the two germline ends.

The CDR3 bases are TGTGCCAGTAGTAGCGGGTGGAGCGGGGAGCTGTTTTTT. Translating gives CASSSGWSGELFF. The chain carries TRBV19 and TRBJ2-2, with D maybe TRBD2 (5 bases). The V gene's germline CDR1 is LNHDA and CDR2 SQIVND (reference sequence). Trimming shortened V by 4 bases and J by 7 bases, and 10 bases separated the two germline ends. The CDR3 has 13 residues.

This rearrangement joins TRBV27 to TRBJ2-3; D remains ambiguous. The CDR3 has 17 amino acids. The germline V gene has CDR1 MNHEY and CDR2 SMNVEV (reference sequence). The V gene lost 4 bases and the J gene lost 0 bases, with 17 bases spanning the gap. The DNA of the CDR3 is TGTGCCAGCAGTTCATTCGCCAGGAAGGCTAGCACAGATACGCAGTATTTT. Its protein product is CASSSFARKASTDTQYF.

This chain links TRBV19 with TRBJ1-1; no clear D. The ends were cut back, 3 bases at V and 5 bases at J, with 19 bases in the middle. This CDR3 spans 16 amino acids. Germline CDR1 is LNHDA and CDR2 is SQIVND (reference sequence). CDR3 nucleotides: TGTGCCAGTAGTATTCGGGCCCACTACGGGATTACTGAAGCTTTCTTT. It translates to CASSIRAHYGITEAFF.

J is TRBJ2-5 and V is TRBV19; 7 bases are a match to TRBD2. This CDR3 is 13 amino acids long. The V segment lost 6 bases and the J segment 7 bases; nucleotides outside the gene matches: 8. The germline gives CDR1 LNHDA, CDR2 SQIVND (reference sequence). In DNA, the CDR3 is TGTGCCAGTAGCACCCAAGAGCGGGGGACCCAGTACTTC. Protein sequence: CASSTQERGTQYF.

The chain combines TRBV5-1 with TRBJ1-1; D remains ambiguous. This CDR3 is built from 14 residues. V was shortened by 1 base and J by 1 base, with 8 bases between the two germline ends. Germline CDR1 and CDR2: SGHRS and YFSETQ. The CDR3 here is CASSLRRGNTEAFF. The CDR3 nucleotides are TGCGCCAGCAGCTTGCGAAGAGGGAACACTGAAGCTTTCTTT.

V gene TRBV7-2 combines with J gene TRBJ1-1, with D hard to call. This CDR3 region has 15 residues. Germline V gene lookup returns CDR1 SGHTA and CDR2 FQGNSA. V was cut by 5 bases and J by 6 bases, with 19 bases left in between. In DNA form, the CDR3 reads TGTGCCAGCAGCCCCCAGACACGCGCAAATGCTGAAGCTTTCTTT. Its translation is CASSPQTRANAEAFF.